The sequence of this T cell receptor (beta chain) was determined in a study of post-analysis software for immune sequencing data. Details on this clonotype: The antigen is not known. One end of the junction is discordant with germline, which a read error may explain.

Per the germline V gene, CDR1 is MNHNS and CDR2 is SASEGT. CDR3 length: 17 amino acids. Study-level results: A few TRBV segments occurring more often in patients than controls included TRBV5-6, TRBV5-1 and TRBV20-1.

The authors incorporated unique molecular identifiers into the TCR beta cDNA libraries. TCRdb reprocessed the PCR reads via MiXCR and lists one record per CDR3 protein. The repertoire holds roughly 540,000 distinct CDR3 sequences, with about a third as singletons. The clonotype originates from a girl aged 2-17 years with multiple sclerosis. The V call is TRBV6-1, the J call TRBJ2-3; 7 nucleotides match TRBD2. The sample consisted of blood. The CDR3 loop reads CAGSYSPSLASTDTQYF. DNA of the CDR3: TGTGCCGGCAGTTACAGCCCATCACTAGCGAGCACAGATACGCAGTATTTT.